The 17 T cell receptor beta chains below come from one sample, sequenced in a study of T cell changes during pregnancy in multiple sclerosis. Profiled with immunoSEQ multiplex PCR; TCRdb holds only in-frame clones, not every one. This sample has about 34,000 clones, with about 90% found just once. The sequences come from CD8+ T cells from peripheral blood mononuclear cells, collected in the third trimester of pregnancy. These receptors were obtained from a female donor with multiple sclerosis, enrolled in a pregnancy study.

The chain links TRBV5-4 to TRBJ2-7; the match to TRBD1 covers 8 bases. Germline V gene lookup returns CDR1 SGHNT and CDR2 YYREEE (reference sequence). This CDR3 region has 13 residues. V dropped 3 bases and J dropped 3; count of bases not matched to a gene: 2. For the CDR3, the DNA is TGTGCCAGCAGCTACGGGACAGGCTACGAGCAGTACTTC. It specifies CASSYGTGYEQYF.

The rearrangement uses TRBV9 and TRBJ2-3, with 7 bases aligning to TRBD2. With 0 bases clipped from V and 7 bases from J, the junction kept 8 bases outside the gene matches. Germline values: CDR1 SGDLS, CDR2 YYNGEE. The CDR3 loop spans 15 amino acids. DNA for the CDR3: TGTGCCAGCAGCGTAGCGTGGGAGGGAGGGAATACGCAGTATTTT. It yields the protein CASSVAWEGGNTQYF.

This sequence joins TRBV5-6 and TRBJ2-1; 10 positions agree with TRBD1. The germline V gene encodes CDR1 SGHDT and CDR2 YYEEEE. The V and J ends lost 0 bases and 7 bases, in that order; junction bases with no gene match: 4. There are 15 residues in the CDR3. The CDR3 nucleotides are TGTGCCAGCAGCTTGGGGACAGGGGGTGGGAATGAGCAGTTCTTC. Translated, it gives CASSLGTGGGNEQFF.

This chain connects TRBV6-1 to TRBJ1-2; no reliable D call. The CDR3 spans 13 residues. Trimming pared 6 bases from V and 6 bases from J, leaving 14 bases between. Germline lookup yields CDR1 MNHNS and CDR2 SASEGT. CDR3: CASSEEAGDGYTF. The CDR3 DNA sequence: TGTGCCAGCAGCGAGGAAGCGGGTGATGGCTACACCTTC.

This sequence joins TRBV7-3 and TRBJ2-1, with D tentatively TRBD2 (6 bases). Germline CDR1 SGHTA, CDR2 FQGTGA. This CDR3 has 15 residues. Between the trimmed V and J ends, which lost 4 bases and 5 bases, there was a span of 15 bases. The CDR3 DNA reads TGTGCCAGCAGCTCCTCGGGACTTTTGAACAATGAGCAGTTCTTC. Its translation: CASSSSGLLNNEQFF.

Relative to its sample, this clone is medium-sized (0.01 to 0.1%). The genes are TRBV19 and TRBJ1-1, with a tentative D call TRBD1 (6 bases). Germline V gene data show CDR1 as LNHDA and CDR2 as SQIVND (reference sequence). Trimming cost V 6 bases and J 4 bases, with 15 bases left between them. The length of the CDR3 is 14 residues. CDR3 protein: CASSLGGPRTEAFF. The CDR3 bases are TGTGCCAGTAGCCTAGGGGGACCTCGCACTGAAGCTTTCTTT.

The chain uses TRBV4-1 and TRBJ2-3; weak D call: TRBD2 (7 bases). This CDR3 region has 13 residues. CDR1 is MGHRA and CDR2 is YSYEKL in the germline V gene. V lost 8 bases to trimming and J lost 0 bases, with 9 bases between them. For the CDR3, the DNA is TGCGCCAGCGGGGGGGCTAGCACAGATACGCAGTATTTT. Protein sequence: CASGGASTDTQYF.

The chain links TRBV4-3 to TRBJ1-1, with a weak D call TRBD1 (5 bases). The germline V gene encodes CDR1 LGHNA and CDR2 YSLEER. V lost 0 bases to trimming and J lost 6 bases, with 11 bases between them. CDR3 length: 14 amino acids. The CDR3 is CASSQDRGLSEAFF. CDR3 bases: TGCGCCAGCAGCCAAGATAGGGGACTCTCTGAAGCTTTCTTT.

The chain carries TRBV19 and TRBJ1-1; no clear D gene. The germline CDR1 and CDR2 sequences are LNHDA and SQIVND (reference sequence). This CDR3 has 10 residues. V was clipped by 8 bases and J by 4 bases, with 5 bases between them. The CDR3 protein is CASGSTEAFF. As DNA, the CDR3 is TGTGCCAGTGGGAGCACTGAAGCTTTCTTT. Variable domain in full (rest from reference TRBV19 and TRBJ1-1): DGGITQSPKYLFRKEGQNVTLSCEQNLNHDAMYWYRQDPGQGLRLIYYSQIVNDFQKGDIAEGYSVSREKKESFPLTVTSAQKNPTAFYLCASGSTEAFFGQGTRLTVV.

V is TRBV5-4 and J is TRBJ2-3; perhaps TRBD2 as D (6 bases). V lost 1 base and J lost 4, with 13 bases in between. Germline V gives CDR1 SGHNT, CDR2 YYREEE (reference sequence). The CDR3 spans 15 residues. The DNA for the CDR3 is TGTGCCAGCAGCTTGTATCGGGAGCTGGCAGATACGCAGTATTTT. Protein product: CASSLYRELADTQYF.

The rearrangement links TRBV9 to TRBJ1-4; D uncertain. This CDR3 comprises 13 residues. The V end lost 3 bases, the J end lost 8 bases, and 11 bases lay between the germline ends. CDR1 is SGDLS and CDR2 is YYNGEE in the germline V gene. CDR3: CASSGGEDEKLFF. The CDR3, as DNA: TGTGCCAGCAGCGGGGGAGAGGACGAAAAACTGTTTTTT.

This chain uses TRBV5-1 with TRBJ1-4; D is uncertain. Trimming stripped 0 bases from V and 3 bases from J, with 9 bases between. This CDR3 spans 15 amino acids. The germline V gene has CDR1 SGHRS and CDR2 YFSETQ. This CDR3 is CASSLDWAANEKLFF. The DNA for the CDR3 is TGCGCCAGCAGCTTGGACTGGGCAGCTAATGAAAAACTGTTTTTT.

This clone was seen only once. The chain combines TRBV6-5 with TRBJ1-1; D unclear. The V and J ends lost 0 bases and 5 bases respectively, with 7 bases between them. The germline V gene encodes CDR1 MNHEY and CDR2 SVGAGI. The CDR3 consists of 13 residues. The CDR3 DNA reads TGTGCCAGCAGTTACTCAGGAGGTACTGAAGCTTTCTTT. Its protein is CASSYSGGTEAFF.

The rearrangement joins TRBV7-9 to TRBJ2-7; 7 bases line up with TRBD1. Germline lookup yields CDR1 SEHNR and CDR2 FQNEAQ (reference sequence). With 5 bases clipped from V and 2 bases from J, the junction kept 12 bases outside the gene matches. CDR3 size: 16 residues. In DNA, the CDR3 is TGTGCCAGCAGCCCGCCAGCCGGGACAGCAGCCTACGAGCAGTACTTC. Translating it yields CASSPPAGTAAYEQYF.

The genes are TRBV6-1 and TRBJ1-5, with D uncertain. V was shortened by 1 base and J by 7 bases, with 14 bases between the two germline ends. Germline values: CDR1 MNHNS, CDR2 SASEGT. The CDR3 loop spans 15 amino acids. This CDR3 reads CASSEGEGGGQPQHF. Here the CDR3 DNA reads TGTGCCAGCAGTGAAGGGGAGGGAGGCGGACAGCCCCAGCATTTT.

The chain employs TRBV5-4 and TRBJ1-1, with no clear D. CDR1 and CDR2 (germline): SGHNT, YYREEE (reference sequence). V was trimmed by 3 bases and J by 5 bases, leaving 8 bases between them. The CDR3 sequence is 12 residues long. The CDR3, as DNA: TGTGCCAGCAGCTGGGGAGCGACTGAAGCTTTCTTT. Translation gives CASSWGATEAFF.

This chain joins TRBV7-8 and TRBJ2-7, with a weak D call TRBD1 (6 bases). Germline V gene data show CDR1 as SGHVS and CDR2 as FQNEAQ. The length of the CDR3 is 14 residues. The V end was cut by 3 bases, the J end by 7 bases, with 16 bases between. CDR3 residues: CASSFSRGLGEQYF. The CDR3 DNA reads TGTGCCAGCAGCTTCTCCAGGGGCCTGGGAGAGCAGTACTTC.